This is a list of T cell receptor beta chains from one sample in a study of response to subunit inactivated influenza vaccine. TCRdb processed the RT-PCR reads anew with MiXCR; each CDR3 protein has one entry. The data show about 480,000 distinct CDR3 sequences, with 10% to 11% seen just once and roughly 12% held by the top ten. The specimen comprised PBMCs from blood, sampled roughly 46 days after vaccination. The source of these receptors is a man aged 50-59 years who received an inactivated influenza vaccine. The CDR3 runs from the conserved cysteine through the conserved F or W. A D gene is named only where the DNA matches it firmly. Clone size is not always given. Where it is, it says once, few, many or a class for expanded clones.

DNA | CDR3 | J | size | V | D
TGCGCCAGCAGGCAAGGGACACCTACCAATAATTCACCCCTCCACTTT | CASRQGTPTNNSPLHF | TRBJ1-6 | NA | TRBV5-1 | NA
TGCAGCGTTGGGGACAGTGAGGGCTACACCTTC | CSVGDSEGYTF | TRBJ1-2 | few | TRBV29-1 | TRBD1
TGTGCCAGCAGTAAGGGACGGTACCAAGAGACCCAGTACTTC | CASSKGRYQETQYF | TRBJ2-5 | many | TRBV12-3/TRBV12-4 | NA
TGTGCCAGCAGTGCATCAGGGGCTCTAGCCAAAAACATTCAGTACTTC | CASSASGALAKNIQYF | TRBJ2-4 | NA | TRBV28 | NA
TGCAGTGCTCGATCCTATGTGGCTCCTTTGCAAGATGACACAGATACGCAGTATTTT | CSARSYVAPLQDDTDTQYF | TRBJ2-3 | few | TRBV20-1 | NA
TGCGCCAGCAGCCCAAGAAGTTCCGGGACTAGCAATGAGCAGTTCTTC | CASSPRSSGTSNEQFF | TRBJ2-1 | NA | TRBV4-3 | TRBD2
TGCGCCAGCAGCTCTATACCGTTCGACAGGGTGGGGGAGACCCAGTACTTC | CASSSIPFDRVGETQYF | TRBJ2-5 | few | TRBV5-1 | TRBD1
TGTGCCAGCAGCGCCAGCTTGACCTATGGCTACACCTTC | CASSASLTYGYTF | TRBJ1-2 | many | TRBV6-2/TRBV6-3 | NA
TGTGCCAGCACTCCCGACAGGTTACTATACCGTTTCTGGGGCGAGCAGTACTTC | CASTPDRLLYRFWGEQYF | TRBJ2-7 | NA | TRBV12-3/TRBV12-4 | NA
TGTGCCAGCAGCTTCTCTAGCGGGAGTTTTAATGAGCAGTTCTTC | CASSFSSGSFNEQFF | TRBJ2-1 | few | TRBV11-3 | TRBD2
TGTGCCAGCAGTTTACTCGGGACTAGCGGGTTCGATGAGCAGTTCTTC | CASSLLGTSGFDEQFF | TRBJ2-1 | NA | TRBV12-3/TRBV12-4 | TRBD2
TGTGCCAGCAGTTCCCCGAGGGGGGTCTATAATTCACCCCTCCACTTT | CASSSPRGVYNSPLHF | TRBJ1-6 | NA | TRBV28 | NA
TGTGCCAGCAGCTCGCAAATGGGGGGAGGGGAGACCCAGTACTTC | CASSSQMGGGETQYF | TRBJ2-5 | many | TRBV7-2 | TRBD2
TGTGCCAGCAGCCCCGACGCCCCGCCAGATACGCAGTATTTT | CASSPDAPPDTQYF | TRBJ2-3 | many | TRBV7-2 | NA
TGTGCCAGCAGACGGGGCCGCCGTCTCCACGAGCAGTACTTC | CASRRGRRLHEQYF | TRBJ2-7 | NA | TRBV6-1 | NA
TGTGCCATCAGTAGGAACGCAGGACGGGAGACCCAGTACTTC | CAISRNAGRETQYF | TRBJ2-5 | NA | TRBV10-3 | NA
TGCAGTGCTAGTCCCCTAAGAGGGTTAGCGGGAGGTGAGCAGTTCTTC | CSASPLRGLAGGEQFF | TRBJ2-1 | few | TRBV20-1 | TRBD2
TGTGCCAGCAGTTTATTACTTCCAGAGGGGACCCAGTACTTC | CASSLLLPEGTQYF | TRBJ2-5 | NA | TRBV28 | NA
TGCAGTGCTAGTAACGGCCACACAGATACGCAGTATTTT | CSASNGHTDTQYF | TRBJ2-3 | few | TRBV20-1 | NA
TGCGCCAGCAGCTTCACAGGGGGGACTGGCTACACCTTC | CASSFTGGTGYTF | TRBJ1-2 | few | TRBV5-1 | TRBD1
TGTGCCAGCAGTTTGACAGGCAGCACAGATACGCAGTATTTT | CASSLTGSTDTQYF | TRBJ2-3 | many | TRBV7-9 | NA
TGTGCCACCAGTGATTGGCGGGAGGCCGTCGGGGAGCTGTTTTTT | CATSDWREAVGELFF | TRBJ2-2 | NA | TRBV24-1 | TRBD2
TGTGCCAGCAGTGATTCAGGGGTCTGGGATGAGCAGTTCTTC | CASSDSGVWDEQFF | TRBJ2-1 | NA | TRBV6-1 | NA
TGTGCCAGCAGCTTGACAGGACGGAGCGATCAGCCCCAGCATTTT | CASSLTGRSDQPQHF | TRBJ1-5 | many | TRBV5-6 | NA
TGCGCCAGCAGCCTGACAGGGTTATCACTTGAGACCCAGTACTTC | CASSLTGLSLETQYF | TRBJ2-5 | NA | TRBV5-1 | TRBD1
TGTGCCTGGAGTGGGGGGGTTGCTTTTGGGCAGCGATACACAGATACGCAGTATTTT | CAWSGGVAFGQRYTDTQYF | TRBJ2-3 | few | TRBV30 | NA
TGTGCCACCAGCAGATCGGTAGGAGGTTATGGCTACACCTTC | CATSRSVGGYGYTF | TRBJ1-2 | many | TRBV15 | NA
TGCAGTGCTAGTCAAGGAGCGGGAGCCTCTCTTTTCTCGGAGACCCAGTACTTC | CSASQGAGASLFSETQYF | TRBJ2-5 | few | TRBV20-1 | TRBD2
TGTGCCACCCGGGACGGCACTGAAGCTTTCTTT | CATRDGTEAFF | TRBJ1-1 | few | TRBV24-1 | NA
TGTGCCATCAGTCCAGGATCTACCCATCAGCAGTTCTTC | CAISPGSTHQQFF | TRBJ2-1 | NA | TRBV10-3 | NA
TGTGCCAGCAGCCCGCCGCACACCGGGGAGCTGTTTTTT | CASSPPHTGELFF | TRBJ2-2 | many | TRBV7-8 | NA
TGTGCCAGCAGCGTGACAGGGGGTCCGACCTACGAGCAGTACTTC | CASSVTGGPTYEQYF | TRBJ2-7 | many | TRBV9 | TRBD1
TGCAGCGTCGGTTCTAACTATGGCTACACCTTC | CSVGSNYGYTF | TRBJ1-2 | NA | TRBV29-1 | NA
TGTGCCAGCAGCTTCAGGAGGGTCCCCACCAATGAGCAGTTCTTC | CASSFRRVPTNEQFF | TRBJ2-1 | NA | TRBV9 | NA
TGCGCCAGCAGCCAAGGAGGAATCCGAATTCAAGAGACCCAGTACTTC | CASSQGGIRIQETQYF | TRBJ2-5 | NA | TRBV4-1 | NA
TGCGCCAGCAGCAACCGAGCAGGGGCTCGCACAGATACGCAGTATTTT | CASSNRAGARTDTQYF | TRBJ2-3 | few | TRBV5-1 | NA
TGCGCCAGCAGCCCCCAGCAGCGGGGGGGGTTTCAAGAGACCCAGTACTTC | CASSPQQRGGFQETQYF | TRBJ2-5 | NA | TRBV4-3 | TRBD2
TGTGCCAGCAGTCTGAGGGGCAGCCTACTCTCTGGAAACACCATATATTTT | CASSLRGSLLSGNTIYF | TRBJ1-3 | many | TRBV6-1 | NA
TGTGCCAGCAGCGTCCCGGGACAGGGATACGAAAAACTGTTTTTT | CASSVPGQGYEKLFF | TRBJ1-4 | few | TRBV9 | TRBD1
TGTGCCAGCGTTAAGGATTTGGGGAATGAGCAGTTCTTC | CASVKDLGNEQFF | TRBJ2-1 | once | TRBV7-2 | NA
TGTGCCAGCAGCCAACATCCCATCCCTCAAGAGACCCAGTACTTC | CASSQHPIPQETQYF | TRBJ2-5 | few | TRBV14 | NA